The entry that follows covers one T cell receptor beta chain sequence. Its target is not known. There are 12 residues in the CDR3. CDR1 and CDR2 from the germline V gene are SEHNR and FQNEAQ (reference sequence). V lost 7 bases to trimming and J lost 6 bases; unmatched junction nucleotides: 3. This entry comes from a study of shared clonotypes between healthy human individuals. Notes on the study in general: Of the naive CD4 clonotypes, around 4.7% were shared across a few donors. Lower generation probabilities were found for non-shared clonotypes than for those shared by all four donors.

CD8 cells classed as naive were CD45RO-negative and positively selected for CCR7, excluding terminally differentiated effector memory CD45RA+ cells. Sequencing used immunoSEQ multiplex PCR; TCRdb keeps in-frame clones, though not all of them. The sample contains 700,000 to 950,000 clones, roughly 96% of which appear only once. The chain carries TRBV7-9 and TRBJ2-1; 7 nucleotides line up with TRBD2. The source material was naive CD8+ T cells sorted from blood. This TCR was recovered from a man aged 25 to 45 in good health. The CDR3 DNA sequence: TGTGCCAGCAATTTAGCGGGCAATGAGCAGTTCTTC. Protein: CASNLAGNEQFF.